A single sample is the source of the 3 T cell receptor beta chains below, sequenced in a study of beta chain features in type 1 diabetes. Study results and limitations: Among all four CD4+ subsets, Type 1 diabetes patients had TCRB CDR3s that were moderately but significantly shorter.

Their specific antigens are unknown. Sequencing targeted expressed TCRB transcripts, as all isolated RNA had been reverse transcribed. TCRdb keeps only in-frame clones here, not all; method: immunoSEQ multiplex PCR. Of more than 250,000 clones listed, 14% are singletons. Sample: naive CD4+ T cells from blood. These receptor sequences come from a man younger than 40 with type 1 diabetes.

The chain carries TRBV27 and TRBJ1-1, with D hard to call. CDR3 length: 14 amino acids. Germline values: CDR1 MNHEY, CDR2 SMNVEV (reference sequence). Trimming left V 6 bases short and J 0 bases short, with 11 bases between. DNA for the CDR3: TGTGCCAGCAGCAAAACGGGGTTGAACACTGAAGCTTTCTTT. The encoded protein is CASSKTGLNTEAFF.

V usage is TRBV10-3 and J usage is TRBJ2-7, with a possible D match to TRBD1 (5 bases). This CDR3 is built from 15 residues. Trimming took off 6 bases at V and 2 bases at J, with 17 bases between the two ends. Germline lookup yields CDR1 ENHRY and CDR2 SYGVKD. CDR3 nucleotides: TGTGCCATCAGCGGCAGTCAAGGGGCTACCTACGAGCAGTACTTC. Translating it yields CAISGSQGATYEQYF.

CDR3 sequence reads: CSVGGGQLTGELFF. The CDR3 nucleotides read TGCAGCGTTGGGGGGGGACAACTCACCGGGGAGCTGTTTTTT. The chain employs TRBV29-1 and TRBJ2-2; D is perhaps TRBD2 (7 bases). The CDR3 runs 14 residues. Germline V lookup: CDR1 SQVTM, CDR2 ANQGSEA. The V gene lost 4 bases and the J gene lost 4 bases, with 13 bases spanning the gap.